Listed here are 26 T cell receptor beta chains from one sample, sequenced in a study of blood T cell repertoires in COVID-19. Libraries were prepared by immunoSEQ multiplex PCR; TCRdb keeps only in-frame clonotypes and omits some of them. This table has 150,000 to 200,000 clones, about 87% appearing once. The sequenced material came from peripheral blood. Every receptor here comes from a woman aged 60-75 years who had recovered from COVID-19.

This chain joins TRBV19 and TRBJ2-5; TRBD2 matches 8 bases. V shed 4 bases and J 5 bases; nucleotides not matched to a gene: 15. The CDR3 contains 17 residues. Germline lookup yields CDR1 LNHDA and CDR2 SQIVND (reference sequence). The CDR3 coding sequence is TGTGCCAGTAGTAAGGAGGGAGCGGGGGCCGTCGGGGAGACCCAGTACTTC. It codes for CASSKEGAGAVGETQYF.

The chain employs TRBV24-1 and TRBJ2-7, with 7 bases identical to TRBD1. The CDR3 has 14 residues. Germline CDR1 and CDR2: KGHDR and SFDVKD. V lost 3 bases, J lost 2 bases, and 3 bases stayed unmatched. Here the CDR3 reads CATSDRGGPYEQYF. The CDR3 coding sequence is TGTGCCACCAGTGATAGAGGGGGCCCCTACGAGCAGTACTTC.

V and J are TRBV3-1 (or the pseudogene TRBV3-2) and TRBJ2-5; TRBD2 matches at 7 bases. V lost 1 base and J lost 5; bases outside the gene matches: 4. The germline V gene encodes CDR1 LGHDT and CDR2 YNNKEL (reference sequence). This CDR3 comprises 14 residues. The CDR3 sequence is CASSQVAGEETQYF. The CDR3 region has the DNA TGTGCCAGCAGCCAAGTTGCGGGGGAGGAGACCCAGTACTTC.

The CDR3 spells CASSFGGQGRSGELFF. CDR3 coding DNA: TGCGCCAGCAGCTTTGGAGGACAGGGGAGGTCCGGGGAGCTGTTTTTT. The rearrangement uses TRBV5-1 and TRBJ2-2, with 9 nucleotides matching TRBD1. Losses at the gene ends were 2 bases for V and 6 bases for J; bases not matched to a gene: 8. Germline V lookup: CDR1 SGHRS, CDR2 YFSETQ. This CDR3 is built from 16 residues.

The V gene is TRBV7-9, the J gene TRBJ1-1; D unresolved. Germline CDR1 reads SEHNR; CDR2 reads FQNEAQ (reference sequence). The CDR3 contains 13 residues. The germline V and J ends were trimmed by 6 bases and 0 bases, with 8 bases remaining between them. This CDR3 reads CASRSSVNTEAFF. The DNA for the CDR3 is TGTGCCAGCAGATCCTCGGTGAACACTGAAGCTTTCTTT.

V gene TRBV5-4 combines with J gene TRBJ2-5, with 8 nucleotides matching TRBD1. Germline CDR1 is SGHNT and CDR2 is YYREEE (reference sequence). The V gene end was trimmed by 4 bases and the J gene end by 2 bases; junction bases not matched to a gene: 7. The CDR3 totals 15 residues. The CDR3 DNA reads TGTGCCAGCAGCCAGGGGGCGCCGGGTCAAGAGACCCAGTACTTC. Amino acids: CASSQGAPGQETQYF.

The chain couples TRBV20-1 to TRBJ2-2, with a weak D call TRBD2 (5 bases). The CDR3 sequence is 13 residues long. Between the trimmed V and J ends, which lost 3 bases and 6 bases, there was a span of 11 bases. CDR1 and CDR2 (germline): DFQATT, SNEGSKA (reference sequence). CDR3 protein: CSASWPGAGELFF. DNA for the CDR3: TGCAGTGCTAGTTGGCCCGGGGCCGGGGAGCTGTTTTTT.

The chain carries TRBV7-2 and TRBJ1-5; tentatively, D is TRBD1 (5 bases). The germline V and J ends were trimmed by 5 bases and 4 bases, with 15 bases remaining between them. This CDR3 has 15 residues. Germline loops: CDR1 SGHTA, CDR2 FQGNSA. The CDR3 protein is CASSPRWGGNQPQHF. The CDR3 region has the DNA TGTGCCAGCAGCCCCAGGTGGGGGGGGAATCAGCCCCAGCATTTT.

This clone has more than one count but fewer than ten. The V gene is TRBV29-1, the J gene TRBJ1-1; 8 bases line up with TRBD1. J lost 1 base, V lost 7 bases, and 5 bases had no gene match. The CDR3 length is 13 residues. Germline CDR1 and CDR2: SQVTM and ANQGSEA. The CDR3 DNA reads TGCAGCGGTAACAGGGGGGCGAACACTGAAGCTTTCTTT. This encodes CSGNRGANTEAFF.

Points on this clone: One junction end disagrees with the germline gene, perhaps due to a read error. The chain couples TRBV5-1 to TRBJ1-3; the D gene is possibly TRBD1 (6 bases). Germline CDR1 SGHRS, CDR2 YFSETQ. There are 17 residues in the CDR3. The CDR3 nucleotides are TGCGCCAGCAGCTTGGGTTCCGGGGGGGGCCCTGGAAGCACCATATATTTT. This translates into CASSLGSGGGPGSTIYF. The variable domain in full, with the rest retrieved from reference TRBV5-1 and TRBJ1-3, is KAGVTQTPRYLIKTRGQQVTLSCSPISGHRSVSWYQQTPGQGLQFLFEYFSETQRNKGNFPGRFSGRQFSNSRSEMNVSTLELGDSALYLCASSLGSGGGPGSTIYFGEGSWLTVV.

The genes are TRBV28 and TRBJ2-3; tentatively, D is TRBD1 (5 bases). This CDR3 has 13 amino acids. CDR1 MDHEN and CDR2 SYDVKM come from the germline V gene. The V gene lost 4 bases and the J gene lost 2 bases, with 7 bases spanning the gap. The CDR3 loop reads CASSSGPTDTQYF. The DNA for the CDR3 is TGTGCCAGCAGTTCAGGGCCCACAGATACGCAGTATTTT.

The V gene is TRBV2, the J gene TRBJ1-1; 7 nucleotides agree with TRBD1. Germline V gives CDR1 SNHLY, CDR2 FYNNEI. This CDR3 is 12 amino acids long. V shed 5 bases and J 8 bases; nucleotides not matched to a gene: 5. The CDR3 loop is CASSTRQGEAFF. CDR3 coding DNA: TGTGCCAGCAGTACGCGACAGGGAGAAGCTTTCTTT.

The chain combines TRBV20-1 with TRBJ2-7; D remains unclear. Germline lookup yields CDR1 DFQATT and CDR2 SNEGSKA (reference sequence). The CDR3 runs 12 residues. Trimming stripped 3 bases from V and 1 base from J, with 7 bases between. CDR3: CSASGQSYEQYF. The DNA for the CDR3 is TGCAGTGCTAGTGGTCAGTCCTACGAGCAGTACTTC.

CDR3 sequence: CASGAPSGSSYNEQFF. DNA for the CDR3: TGTGCCAGCGGGGCCCCTAGCGGGAGCTCCTACAATGAGCAGTTCTTC. The V call is TRBV7-9, the J call TRBJ2-1, with 10 bases identical to TRBD2. Trimming cost V 8 bases and J 0 bases; bases outside gene matches: 7. The CDR3 spans 16 residues. Germline lookup yields CDR1 SEHNR and CDR2 FQNEAQ (reference sequence).

The chain couples TRBV4-1 to TRBJ1-5; D is possibly TRBD1 (6 bases). V dropped 4 bases and J dropped 2 bases, with 12 bases sitting between them. The CDR3 contains 15 residues. From germline, CDR1 is MGHRA and CDR2 YSYEKL. CDR3 bases: TGCGCCAGCAGCCCCAGGGGCGATGGCAATCAGCCCCAGCATTTT. Translated, it gives CASSPRGDGNQPQHF.

The V gene is TRBV19, the J gene TRBJ1-6, with D perhaps matching TRBD1 (5 bases). Germline V CDR1 and CDR2: LNHDA, SQIVND (reference sequence). The CDR3 runs 16 residues. The germline V and J ends were trimmed by 5 bases and 0 bases, with 11 bases remaining between them. The CDR3 spells CASSRLTGSYNSPLHF. In nucleotides, the CDR3 is TGTGCCAGTAGTCGGTTAACAGGCTCCTATAATTCACCCCTCCACTTT.

The chain carries TRBV4-2 and TRBJ1-1; D is possibly TRBD1 (5 bases). Germline lookup yields CDR1 LGHNA and CDR2 YNFKEQ. This CDR3 has 14 amino acids. V was clipped by 7 bases and J by 5 bases, with 17 bases between them. In DNA, the CDR3 is TGTGCCAGCACCCCAGACGGGGGGGGTACTGAAGCTTTCTTT. This translates into CASTPDGGGTEAFF.

The chain has TRBV21-1 and TRBJ1-6. TRBV21-1 is described as a pseudogene. CDR3 length: 17 amino acids. DNA for the CDR3: TGTGCCAGCGGCAATCTTTGGAGCCACTCCTATAATTCACCCCTCCACTTT. This sequence encodes CASGNLWSHSYNSPLHF.

This chain connects TRBV9 to TRBJ1-3; D ambiguous. This CDR3 has 13 residues. Trimming cost V 3 bases and J 0 bases, with 4 bases left between them. Germline V gene lookup returns CDR1 SGDLS and CDR2 YYNGEE. The CDR3 region is CASSAGSGNTIYF. As DNA, the CDR3 is TGTGCCAGCAGCGCCGGCTCTGGAAACACCATATATTTT.

The chain employs TRBV7-9 and TRBJ1-5; D is perhaps TRBD1 (5 bases). Trimming left V 1 base short and J 2 bases short, with 6 bases between. Looked up from germline, CDR1 is SEHNR and CDR2 is FQNEAQ (reference sequence). The CDR3 has 14 residues. CDR3 bases: TGTGCCAGCAGCTTAGGGGGGGGCAATCAGCCCCAGCATTTT. Amino acid sequence: CASSLGGGNQPQHF.

This chain connects TRBV5-4 to TRBJ2-7, with 9 bases identical to TRBD1. The CDR3 is 15 residues long. Germline lookup yields CDR1 SGHNT and CDR2 YYREEE (reference sequence). The V and J ends lost 3 bases and 7 bases, in that order; junction bases with no gene match: 11. CDR3: CASSSGTGTPLEQYF. The DNA of the CDR3 is TGTGCCAGCAGCTCCGGGACAGGGACTCCTCTAGAGCAGTACTTC.

DNA of the CDR3: TGTGCCAGCAGTTGGGGGGGCCGCAGGGAGCTGTTTTTT. Protein product: CASSWGGRRELFF. The chain uses TRBV27 and TRBJ2-2; D might be TRBD2 (7 bases). CDR3 size: 13 residues. V gave up 4 bases and J gave up 9 bases, with 12 bases separating them. Germline V gives CDR1 MNHEY, CDR2 SMNVEV (reference sequence).

The chain recombines TRBV28 with TRBJ1-5; perhaps TRBD1 as D (6 bases). The CDR3 extends over 15 amino acids. CDR1 MDHEN and CDR2 SYDVKM come from the germline V gene. V lost 6 bases to trimming and J lost 6 bases, with 18 bases between them. This CDR3 reads CASRYRQDFGQPQHF. For the CDR3, the DNA is TGTGCCAGCAGATACCGACAGGACTTTGGTCAGCCCCAGCATTTT. Using reference TRBV28 and TRBJ1-5 for the parts outside the CDR3, the full variable domain is DVKVTQSSRYLVKRTGEKVFLECVQDMDHENMFWYRQDPGLGLRLIYFSYDVKMKEKGDIPEGYSVSREKKERFSLILESASTNQTSMYLCASRYRQDFGQPQHFGDGTRLSIL.

The V gene is TRBV3-1 (or the pseudogene TRBV3-2), the J gene TRBJ2-7; 7 nucleotides align to TRBD2. CDR1 is LGHDT and CDR2 is YNNKEL in the germline V gene (reference sequence). J lost 2 bases, V lost 0 bases, and 4 bases had no gene match. The CDR3 runs to 15 residues. CDR3 DNA sequence: TGTGCCAGCAGCCAAGATTCGGGGGGAACCTACGAGCAGTACTTC. Protein sequence: CASSQDSGGTYEQYF.

This chain connects TRBV18 to TRBJ1-1, with 9 bases matching TRBD1. The CDR3 has 15 residues. CDR1 is KGHSH, CDR2 LQKENI, per germline. With 0 bases clipped from V and 6 bases from J, the junction kept 5 bases outside the gene matches. The CDR3 loop reads CASSPPGQGRSEAFF. The DNA for the CDR3 is TGTGCCAGCTCACCACCGGGACAGGGTAGGTCTGAAGCTTTCTTT.

This rearrangement joins TRBV5-1 to TRBJ2-1, with 12 bases identical to TRBD2. Germline CDR1 SGHRS, CDR2 YFSETQ. After removal of 3 bases from V and 4 bases from J, the junction contained 5 bases not matched to a gene. The CDR3 runs 16 residues. CDR3 coding DNA: TGCGCCAGCAGCTCGATGACTAGCGGGGGTTACAATGAGCAGTTCTTC. This encodes CASSSMTSGGYNEQFF.